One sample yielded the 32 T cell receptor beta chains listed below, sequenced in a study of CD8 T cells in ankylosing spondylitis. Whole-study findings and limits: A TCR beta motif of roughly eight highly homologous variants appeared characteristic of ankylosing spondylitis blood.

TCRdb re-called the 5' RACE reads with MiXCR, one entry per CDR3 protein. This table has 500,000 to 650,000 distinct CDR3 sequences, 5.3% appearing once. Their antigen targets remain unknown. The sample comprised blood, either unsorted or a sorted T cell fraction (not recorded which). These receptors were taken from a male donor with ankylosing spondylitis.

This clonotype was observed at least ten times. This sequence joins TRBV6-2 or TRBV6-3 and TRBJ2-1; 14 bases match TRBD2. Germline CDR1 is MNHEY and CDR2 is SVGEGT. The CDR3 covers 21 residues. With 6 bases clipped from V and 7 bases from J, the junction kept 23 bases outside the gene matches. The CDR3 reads CASRAGLAGVNWEFSLNEQFF. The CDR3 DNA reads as TGTGCCAGCAGGGCGGGACTAGCGGGAGTGAACTGGGAATTTAGCCTTAATGAGCAGTTCTTC.

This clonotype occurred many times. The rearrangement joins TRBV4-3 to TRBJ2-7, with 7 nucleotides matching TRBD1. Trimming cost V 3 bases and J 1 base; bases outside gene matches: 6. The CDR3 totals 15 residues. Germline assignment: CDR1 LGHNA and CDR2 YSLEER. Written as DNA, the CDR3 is TGCGCCAGCAGCCACCAGACAGGGCCATCCTACGAGCAGTACTTC. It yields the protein CASSHQTGPSYEQYF.

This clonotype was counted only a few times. This CDR3 is CASSLQGDSYNEQFF. Here the CDR3 DNA reads TGCGCCAGCAGCTTACAGGGTGATTCCTACAATGAGCAGTTCTTC. The chain joins TRBV5-1 to TRBJ2-1, with D possibly TRBD1 on 6 matching bases. The CDR3 has 15 amino acids. Germline CDR1 reads SGHRS; CDR2 reads YFSETQ. V was clipped by 2 bases and J by 1 base, with 10 bases between them.

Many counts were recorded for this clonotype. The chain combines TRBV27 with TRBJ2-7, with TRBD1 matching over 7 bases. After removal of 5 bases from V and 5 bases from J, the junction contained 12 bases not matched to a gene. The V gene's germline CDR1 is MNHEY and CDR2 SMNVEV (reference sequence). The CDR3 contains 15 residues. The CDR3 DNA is TGTGCCAGCAGTACGCCCGGGACAGAGGCCCACGAGCAGTACTTC. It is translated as CASSTPGTEAHEQYF.

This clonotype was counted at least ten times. The CDR3, as DNA: TGCGCCAGCAGCTTGGCGCCGACGTTGAACACTGAAGCTTTCTTT. This codes for CASSLAPTLNTEAFF. This sequence joins TRBV5-1 and TRBJ1-1; D is unresolved. The germline V and J ends were trimmed by 0 bases and 0 bases, with 9 bases remaining between them. Germline CDR1 SGHRS, CDR2 YFSETQ. The length of the CDR3 is 15 residues. Full variable domain (missing parts from reference TRBV5-1 and TRBJ1-1): KAGVTQTPRYLIKTRGQQVTLSCSPISGHRSVSWYQQTPGQGLQFLFEYFSETQRNKGNFPGRFSGRQFSNSRSEMNVSTLELGDSALYLCASSLAPTLNTEAFFGQGTRLTVV.

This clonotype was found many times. CDR3 sequence: CSSTTGFTEAFF. For the CDR3, the DNA is TGCAGCTCAACGACAGGGTTCACTGAAGCTTTCTTT. V and J are TRBV29-1 and TRBJ1-1; the match to TRBD1 covers 7 bases. The V gene's germline CDR1 is SQVTM and CDR2 ANQGSEA. With 8 bases clipped from V and 4 bases from J, the junction kept 7 bases outside the gene matches. The length of the CDR3 is 12 residues.

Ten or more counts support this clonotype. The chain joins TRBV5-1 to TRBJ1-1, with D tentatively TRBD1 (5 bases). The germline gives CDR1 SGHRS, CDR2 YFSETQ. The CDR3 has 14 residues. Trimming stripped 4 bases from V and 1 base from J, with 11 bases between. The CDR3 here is CASSNSRANTEAFF. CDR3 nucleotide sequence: TGCGCCAGCAGCAACTCCAGGGCGAACACTGAAGCTTTCTTT.

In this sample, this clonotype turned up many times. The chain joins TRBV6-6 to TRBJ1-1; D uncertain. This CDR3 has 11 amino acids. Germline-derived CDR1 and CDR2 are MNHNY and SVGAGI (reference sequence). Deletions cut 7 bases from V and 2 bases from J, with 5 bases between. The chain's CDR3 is CASIRNTEAFF. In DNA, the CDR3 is TGTGCCAGCATTCGTAACACTGAAGCTTTCTTT.

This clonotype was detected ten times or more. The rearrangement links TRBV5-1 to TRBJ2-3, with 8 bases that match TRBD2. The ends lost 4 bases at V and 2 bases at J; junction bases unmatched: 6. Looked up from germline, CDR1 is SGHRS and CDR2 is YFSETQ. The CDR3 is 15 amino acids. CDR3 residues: CASSMGLGSTDTQYF. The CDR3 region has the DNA TGCGCCAGCAGCATGGGACTAGGGTCCACAGATACGCAGTATTTT.

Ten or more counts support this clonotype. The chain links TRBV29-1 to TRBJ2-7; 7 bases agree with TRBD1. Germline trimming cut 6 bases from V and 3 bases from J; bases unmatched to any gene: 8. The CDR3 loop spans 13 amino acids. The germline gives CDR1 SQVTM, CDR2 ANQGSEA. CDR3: CSVRTGQNYEQYF. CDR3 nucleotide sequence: TGCAGCGTCAGAACGGGACAGAACTACGAGCAGTACTTC.

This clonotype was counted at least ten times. CDR3 sequence: CAISENYEQYF. Written as DNA, the CDR3 is TGTGCCATCAGTGAAAACTACGAGCAGTACTTC. The rearrangement uses TRBV10-3 and TRBJ2-7, with unresolved D. Germline V gene data show CDR1 as ENHRY and CDR2 as SYGVKD. Trimming pared 3 bases from V and 3 bases from J, leaving 3 bases between. The CDR3 consists of 11 residues.

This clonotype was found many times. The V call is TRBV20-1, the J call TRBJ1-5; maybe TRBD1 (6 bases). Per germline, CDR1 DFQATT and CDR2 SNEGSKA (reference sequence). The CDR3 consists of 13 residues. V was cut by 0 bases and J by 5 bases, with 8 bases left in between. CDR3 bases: TGCAGTGCTAGAGACAGGGGTGATCAGCCCCAGCATTTT. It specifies CSARDRGDQPQHF.

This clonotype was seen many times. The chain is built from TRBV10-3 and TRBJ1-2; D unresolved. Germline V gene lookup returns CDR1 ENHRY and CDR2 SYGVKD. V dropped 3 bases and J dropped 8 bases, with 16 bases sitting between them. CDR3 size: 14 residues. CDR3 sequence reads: CAISDILRGPGYTF. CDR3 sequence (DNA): TGTGCCATCAGTGACATATTAAGAGGGCCCGGCTACACCTTC.

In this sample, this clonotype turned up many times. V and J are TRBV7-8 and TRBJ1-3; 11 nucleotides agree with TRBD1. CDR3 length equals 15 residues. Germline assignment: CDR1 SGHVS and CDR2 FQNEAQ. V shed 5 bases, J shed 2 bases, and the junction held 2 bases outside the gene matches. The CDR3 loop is CASSRTGGTGNTIYF. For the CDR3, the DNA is TGTGCCAGCAGCCGGACAGGGGGCACTGGAAACACCATATATTTT.

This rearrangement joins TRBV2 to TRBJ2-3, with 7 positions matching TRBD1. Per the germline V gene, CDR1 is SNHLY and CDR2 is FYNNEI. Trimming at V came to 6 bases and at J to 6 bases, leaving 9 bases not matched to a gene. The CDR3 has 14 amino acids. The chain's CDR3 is CASSAITGADTQYF. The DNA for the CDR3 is TGTGCCAGCAGCGCAATTACAGGGGCGGATACGCAGTATTTT.

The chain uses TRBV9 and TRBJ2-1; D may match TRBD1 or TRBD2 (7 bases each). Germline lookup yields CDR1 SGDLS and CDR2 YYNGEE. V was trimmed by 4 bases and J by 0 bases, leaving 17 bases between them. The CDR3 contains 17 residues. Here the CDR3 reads CASSPGGATSSYNEQFF. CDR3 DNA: TGTGCCAGCAGCCCAGGGGGGGCTACAAGCTCCTACAATGAGCAGTTCTTC.

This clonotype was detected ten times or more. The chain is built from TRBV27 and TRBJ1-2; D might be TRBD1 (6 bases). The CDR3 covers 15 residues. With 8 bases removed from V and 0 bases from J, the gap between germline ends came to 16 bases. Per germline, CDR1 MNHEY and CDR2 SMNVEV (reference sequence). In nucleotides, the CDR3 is TGTGCCAGCGCTAGACAGGCCCCTGCTAACTATGGCTACACCTTC. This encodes CASARQAPANYGYTF.

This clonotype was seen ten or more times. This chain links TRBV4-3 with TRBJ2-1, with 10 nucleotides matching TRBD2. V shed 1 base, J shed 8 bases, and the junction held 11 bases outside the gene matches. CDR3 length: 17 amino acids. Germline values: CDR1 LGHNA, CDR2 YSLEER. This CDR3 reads CASSQGPRAGGLYEQFF. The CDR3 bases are TGCGCCAGCAGCCAAGGTCCTCGAGCGGGAGGGCTCTATGAGCAGTTCTTC.

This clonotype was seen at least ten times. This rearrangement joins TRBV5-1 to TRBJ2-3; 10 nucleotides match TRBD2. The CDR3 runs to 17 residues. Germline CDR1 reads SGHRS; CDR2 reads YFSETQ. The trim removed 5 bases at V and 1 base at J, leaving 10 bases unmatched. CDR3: CASSASGGAYGTDTQYF. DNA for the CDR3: TGCGCCAGCAGTGCCAGCGGGGGGGCATATGGCACAGATACGCAGTATTTT.

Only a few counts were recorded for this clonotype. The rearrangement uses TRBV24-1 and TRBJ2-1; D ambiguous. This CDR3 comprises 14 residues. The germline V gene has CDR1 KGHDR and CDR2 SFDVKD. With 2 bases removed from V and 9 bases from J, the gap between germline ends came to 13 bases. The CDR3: CATSDSAGWSEQFF. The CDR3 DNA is TGTGCCACCAGTGATTCCGCCGGATGGAGTGAGCAGTTCTTC.

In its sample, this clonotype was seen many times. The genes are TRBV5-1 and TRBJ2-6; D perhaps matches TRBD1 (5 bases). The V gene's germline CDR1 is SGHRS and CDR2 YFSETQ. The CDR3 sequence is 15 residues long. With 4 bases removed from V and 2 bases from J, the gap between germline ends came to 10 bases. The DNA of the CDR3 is TGCGCCAGCAGCCAAGGGGATACTGGGGCCAACGTCCTGACTTTC. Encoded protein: CASSQGDTGANVLTF.

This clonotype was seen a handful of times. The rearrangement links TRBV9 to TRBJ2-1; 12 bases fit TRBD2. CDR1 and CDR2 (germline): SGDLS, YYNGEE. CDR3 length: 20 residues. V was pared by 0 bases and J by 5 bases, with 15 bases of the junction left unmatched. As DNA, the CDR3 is TGTGCCAGCAGCGTAGCTACCGGGACTAGCGGGTCGGGTAAGCACAATGAGCAGTTCTTC. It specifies CASSVATGTSGSGKHNEQFF. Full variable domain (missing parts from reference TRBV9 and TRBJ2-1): DSGVTQTPKHLITATGQRVTLRCSPRSGDLSVYWYQQSLDQGLQFLIQYYNGEERAKGNILERFSAQQFPDLHSELNLSSLELGDSALYFCASSVATGTSGSGKHNEQFFGPGTRLTVL.

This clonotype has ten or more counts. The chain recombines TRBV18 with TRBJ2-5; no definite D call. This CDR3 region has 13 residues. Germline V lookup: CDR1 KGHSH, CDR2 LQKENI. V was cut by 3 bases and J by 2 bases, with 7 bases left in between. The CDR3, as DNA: TGTGCCAGCTCACCCCTGAGACAAGAGACCCAGTACTTC. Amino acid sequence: CASSPLRQETQYF.

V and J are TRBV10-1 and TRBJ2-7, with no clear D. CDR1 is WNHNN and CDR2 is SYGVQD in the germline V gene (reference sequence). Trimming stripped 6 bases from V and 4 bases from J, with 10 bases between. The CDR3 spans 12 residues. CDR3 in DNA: TGCGCCAGCAGCGAAGGGCAATACGAGCAGTACTTC. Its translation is CASSEGQYEQYF.

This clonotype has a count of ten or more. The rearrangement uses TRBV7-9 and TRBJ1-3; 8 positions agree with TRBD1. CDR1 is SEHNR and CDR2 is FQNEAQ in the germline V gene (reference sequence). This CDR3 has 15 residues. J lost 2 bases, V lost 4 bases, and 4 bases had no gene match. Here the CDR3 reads CASSSHRGTGNTIYF. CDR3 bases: TGTGCCAGCAGCTCCCACAGGGGGACTGGAAACACCATATATTTT.

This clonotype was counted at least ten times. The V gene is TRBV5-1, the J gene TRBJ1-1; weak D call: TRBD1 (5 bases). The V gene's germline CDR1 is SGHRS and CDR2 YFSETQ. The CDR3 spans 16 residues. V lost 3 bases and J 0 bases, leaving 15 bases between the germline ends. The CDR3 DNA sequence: TGCGCCAGCAGCTCGGGACCGACAACTATGAACACTGAAGCTTTCTTT. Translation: CASSSGPTTMNTEAFF.

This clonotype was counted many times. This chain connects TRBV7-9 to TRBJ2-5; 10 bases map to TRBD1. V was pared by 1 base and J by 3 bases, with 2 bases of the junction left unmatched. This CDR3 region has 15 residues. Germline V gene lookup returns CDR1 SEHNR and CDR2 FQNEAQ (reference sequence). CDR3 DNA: TGTGCCAGCAGCTTAGTAGGGACAGGGGAAGAGACCCAGTACTTC. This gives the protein CASSLVGTGEETQYF. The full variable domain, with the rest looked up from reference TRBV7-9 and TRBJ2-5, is DTGVSQNPRHKITKRGQNVTFRCDPISEHNRLYWYRQTLGQGPEFLTYFQNEAQLEKSRLLSDRFSAERPKGSFSTLEIQRTEQGDSAMYLCASSLVGTGEETQYFGPGTRLLVL.

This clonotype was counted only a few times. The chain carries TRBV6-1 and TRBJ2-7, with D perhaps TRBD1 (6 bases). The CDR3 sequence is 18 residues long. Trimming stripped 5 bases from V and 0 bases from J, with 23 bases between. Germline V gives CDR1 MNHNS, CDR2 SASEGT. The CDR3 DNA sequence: TGTGCCAGCAGTCTAAGCCCGGGACAACCTTCTAACTCCTACGAGCAGTACTTC. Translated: CASSLSPGQPSNSYEQYF.

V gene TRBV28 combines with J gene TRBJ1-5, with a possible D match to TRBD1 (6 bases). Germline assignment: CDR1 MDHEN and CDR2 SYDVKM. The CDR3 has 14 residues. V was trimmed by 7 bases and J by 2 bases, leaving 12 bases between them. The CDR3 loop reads CASILQGRNQPQHF. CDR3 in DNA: TGTGCCAGCATCCTACAGGGACGCAATCAGCCCCAGCATTTT. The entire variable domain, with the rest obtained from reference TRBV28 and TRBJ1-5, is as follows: DVKVTQSSRYLVKRTGEKVFLECVQDMDHENMFWYRQDPGLGLRLIYFSYDVKMKEKGDIPEGYSVSREKKERFSLILESASTNQTSMYLCASILQGRNQPQHFGDGTRLSIL.

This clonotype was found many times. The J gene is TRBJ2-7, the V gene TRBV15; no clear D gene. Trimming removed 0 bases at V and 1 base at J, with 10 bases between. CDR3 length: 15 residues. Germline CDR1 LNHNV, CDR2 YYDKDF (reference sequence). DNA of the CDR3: TGTGCCACCAGCAGAGATCCCCACAGTTCCTACGAGCAGTACTTC. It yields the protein CATSRDPHSSYEQYF.

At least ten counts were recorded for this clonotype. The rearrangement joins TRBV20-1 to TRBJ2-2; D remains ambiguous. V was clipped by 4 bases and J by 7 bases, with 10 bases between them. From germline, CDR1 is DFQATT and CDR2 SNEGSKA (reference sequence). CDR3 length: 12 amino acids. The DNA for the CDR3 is TGCAGTGCTAAGAGCGTGAACGGGGAGCTGTTTTTT. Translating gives CSAKSVNGELFF.

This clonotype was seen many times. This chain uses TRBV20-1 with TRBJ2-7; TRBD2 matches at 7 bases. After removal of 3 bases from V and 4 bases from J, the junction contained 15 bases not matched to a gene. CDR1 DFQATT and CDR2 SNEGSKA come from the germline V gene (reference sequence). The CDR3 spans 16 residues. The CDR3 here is CSASANRAGDAYEQYF. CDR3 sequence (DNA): TGCAGTGCTAGTGCAAATCGGGCGGGAGACGCGTACGAGCAGTACTTC.